This T cell receptor (beta chain) appears in the sequencing data of a study of cytomegalovirus exposure and HLA in healthy donors. Study results and limitations: Other equally common chains were less clonally expanded than HLA-associated TCR beta chains, a later analysis showed. TCR beta sequences numbering around 15,000 were associated with HLA alleles at 0.05 false discovery rate in a later analysis.

PCR used 60 Vbeta primers and 13 Jbeta primers. Original processing notes: Roughly 80 million unique TCR beta chains, 9 million to 14 million shared, were counted in a later analysis. The method was immunoSEQ multiplex PCR; TCRdb's version includes in-frame clones alone and lacks a portion of them. V, J and clone size reflect that table, while D and trimming were determined from the DNA. The table shows some 180,000 clones, with more than 75% occurring only once. Points on this clone: Its target is not known.

The material sequenced was PBMCs. The TCR sequence derives from a woman in her twenties or thirties in good health and CMV-seropositive.

Written as DNA, the CDR3 is TGTGCCTGGGGGGACAGGGGATTCGAGCAGTACTTC. It yields the protein CAWGDRGFEQYF. The chain carries TRBV30 and TRBJ2-7; the match to TRBD1 covers 10 bases. Germline trimming cut 5 bases from V and 6 bases from J; bases unmatched to any gene: 4. This CDR3 spans 12 amino acids. Germline loops: CDR1 GTSNPN, CDR2 SVGIG (reference sequence).